Listed here are 4 T cell receptor beta chains from one sample, sequenced in a study of CD8 T cells in Susac syndrome. Reverse transcription used roughly 0.45 to 1 ug RNA and random hexamers. TCRdb itself ran the immunoSEQ multiplex PCR reads through MiXCR, one entry per CDR3 protein. In the table there are around 170,000 distinct CDR3 sequences, 92% of which are singletons. The sample taken for sequencing was CD4+ T cells from PBMCs. These receptors originate from a human donor in good health.

The chain uses TRBV29-1 and TRBJ2-7; 13 nucleotides agree with TRBD2. Germline loops: CDR1 SQVTM, CDR2 ANQGSEA. The CDR3 consists of 14 residues. J gave up 7 bases and V 6 bases, and 9 bases lay outside the gene matches. CDR3 in amino acids: CSVGLAGDSGEQYF. DNA of the CDR3: TGCAGCGTCGGACTAGCGGGAGATTCGGGGGAGCAGTACTTC.

The chain combines TRBV28 with TRBJ1-1; D possibly corresponds to TRBD1 (5 bases). In germline, CDR1 is MDHEN, CDR2 SYDVKM. The CDR3 loop spans 13 amino acids. Trimming removed 6 bases from V and 4 bases from J, with 12 bases in between. The CDR3 sequence is CASSPAGLTEAFF. For the CDR3, the DNA is TGTGCCAGCAGCCCTGCGGGGCTCACTGAAGCTTTCTTT.

This chain links TRBV3-1 with TRBJ1-3; 7 positions match TRBD1. CDR1 and CDR2 from the germline V gene are LGHDT and YNNKEL (reference sequence). The CDR3 is made up of 16 amino acids. V trimming: 4 bases; J trimming: 0 bases; junction bases outside the gene matches: 6. For the CDR3, the DNA is TGTGCCAGCAGCCCTCACACAGGGGTCTCTGGAAACACCATATATTTT. Protein product: CASSPHTGVSGNTIYF.

The rearrangement links TRBV6-1 to TRBJ2-3, with TRBD2 identical over 11 bases. V lost 1 base and J lost 4; bases outside the gene matches: 7. The V gene's germline CDR1 is MNHNS and CDR2 SASEGT. CDR3 size: 17 residues. The CDR3 loop is CASSEELAGGFADTQYF. DNA for the CDR3: TGTGCCAGCAGTGAAGAATTAGCGGGGGGGTTCGCAGATACGCAGTATTTT.